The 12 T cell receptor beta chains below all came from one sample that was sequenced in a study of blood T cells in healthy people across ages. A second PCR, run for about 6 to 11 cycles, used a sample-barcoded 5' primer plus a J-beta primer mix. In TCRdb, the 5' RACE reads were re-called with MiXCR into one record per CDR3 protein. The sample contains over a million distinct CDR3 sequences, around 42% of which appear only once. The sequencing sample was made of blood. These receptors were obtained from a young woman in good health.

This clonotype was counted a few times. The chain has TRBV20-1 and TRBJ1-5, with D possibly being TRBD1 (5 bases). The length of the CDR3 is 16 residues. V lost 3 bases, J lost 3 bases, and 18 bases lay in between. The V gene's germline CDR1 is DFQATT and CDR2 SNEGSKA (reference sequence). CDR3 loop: CSASPETEKYNQPQHF. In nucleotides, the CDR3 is TGCAGTGCTAGTCCGGAGACAGAAAAATACAATCAGCCCCAGCATTTT.

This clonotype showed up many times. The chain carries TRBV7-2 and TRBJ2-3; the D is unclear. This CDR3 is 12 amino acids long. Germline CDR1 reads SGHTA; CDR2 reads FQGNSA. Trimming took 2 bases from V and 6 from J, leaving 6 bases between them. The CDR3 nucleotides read TGTGCCAGCAGCTTATTGAGTGATACGCAGTATTTT. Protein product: CASSLLSDTQYF.

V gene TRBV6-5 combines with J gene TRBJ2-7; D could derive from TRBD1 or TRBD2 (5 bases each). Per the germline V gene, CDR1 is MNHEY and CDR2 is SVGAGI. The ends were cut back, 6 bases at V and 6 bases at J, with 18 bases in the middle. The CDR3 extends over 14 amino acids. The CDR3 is CASSPSSGRSEQYF. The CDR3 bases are TGTGCCAGCAGCCCTTCGTCGGGGCGAAGCGAGCAGTACTTC.

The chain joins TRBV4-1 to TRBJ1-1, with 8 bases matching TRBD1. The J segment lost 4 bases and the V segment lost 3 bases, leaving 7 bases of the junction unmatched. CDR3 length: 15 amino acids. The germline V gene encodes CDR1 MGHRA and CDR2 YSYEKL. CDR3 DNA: TGCGCCAGCAGCCAGCAGGGGGCGCGGGGCACTGAAGCTTTCTTT. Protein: CASSQQGARGTEAFF.

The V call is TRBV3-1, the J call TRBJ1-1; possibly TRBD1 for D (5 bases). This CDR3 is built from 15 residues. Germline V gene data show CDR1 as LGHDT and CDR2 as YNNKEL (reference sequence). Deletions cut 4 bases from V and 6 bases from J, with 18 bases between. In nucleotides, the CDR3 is TGTGCCAGCAGCCCTGGGGGAGGGGTGGGGGCTGAAGCTTTCTTT. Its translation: CASSPGGGVGAEAFF.

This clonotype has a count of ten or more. CDR3 protein: CASSLGQGADEQYF. CDR3 nucleotide sequence: TGCGCCAGCAGCTTGGGACAGGGGGCGGACGAGCAGTACTTC. V gene TRBV5-1 combines with J gene TRBJ2-7; 10 bases line up with TRBD1. The CDR3 runs 14 residues. V shed 0 bases and J 5 bases; nucleotides not matched to a gene: 2. Per the germline V gene, CDR1 is SGHRS and CDR2 is YFSETQ.

The CDR3 loop reads CASSALLAGESDTQYF. CDR3 DNA sequence: TGTGCCAGCAGCGCGCTACTAGCGGGAGAGTCAGATACGCAGTATTTT. The chain links TRBV2 to TRBJ2-3; 11 bases map to TRBD2. J lost 4 bases, V lost 6 bases, and 9 bases had no gene match. The germline V gene encodes CDR1 SNHLY and CDR2 FYNNEI. CDR3 size: 16 residues.

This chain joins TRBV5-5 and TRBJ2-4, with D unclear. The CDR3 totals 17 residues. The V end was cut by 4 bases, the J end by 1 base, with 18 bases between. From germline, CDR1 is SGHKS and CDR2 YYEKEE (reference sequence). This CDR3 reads CASSTHYSKWAKNIQYF. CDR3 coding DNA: TGTGCCAGCAGCACCCACTACTCCAAGTGGGCCAAAAACATTCAGTACTTC.

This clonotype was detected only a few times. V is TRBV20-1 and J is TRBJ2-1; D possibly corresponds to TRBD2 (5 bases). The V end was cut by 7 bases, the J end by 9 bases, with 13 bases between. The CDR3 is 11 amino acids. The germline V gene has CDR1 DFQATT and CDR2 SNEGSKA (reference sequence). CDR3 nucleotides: TGCAGTGGGGTCGGGGAGCGTGAGCAGTTCTTC. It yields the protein CSGVGEREQFF.

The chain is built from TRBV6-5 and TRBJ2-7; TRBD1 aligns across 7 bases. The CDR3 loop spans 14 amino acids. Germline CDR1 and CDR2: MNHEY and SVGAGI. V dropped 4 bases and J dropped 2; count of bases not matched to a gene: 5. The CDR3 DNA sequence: TGTGCCAGCAGTTGGGGACAGCGACCCTACGAGCAGTACTTC. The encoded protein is CASSWGQRPYEQYF.

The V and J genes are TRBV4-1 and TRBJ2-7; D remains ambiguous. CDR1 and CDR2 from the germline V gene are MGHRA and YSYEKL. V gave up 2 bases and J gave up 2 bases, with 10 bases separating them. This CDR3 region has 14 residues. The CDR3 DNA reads TGCGCCAGCAGCCAATTAGTCGGTGCCTACGAGCAGTACTTC. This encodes CASSQLVGAYEQYF.

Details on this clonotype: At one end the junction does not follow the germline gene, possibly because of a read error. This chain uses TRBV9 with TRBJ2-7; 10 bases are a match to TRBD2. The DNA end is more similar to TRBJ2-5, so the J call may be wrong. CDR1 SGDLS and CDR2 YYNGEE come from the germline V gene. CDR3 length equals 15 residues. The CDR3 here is CTSSVLTSGDETQYF. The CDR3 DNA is TGTACCAGCAGCGTCCTCACTAGCGGGGATGAGACCCAGTACTTC.